These 21 T cell receptor beta chains were all obtained from the same sample, sequenced in a study of graft-versus-host responses after intestinal transplantation. Profiling relied on immunoSEQ multiplex PCR, and the TCRdb table lists in-frame clones only, not all of them. The table shows 90,000 to 150,000 clones, with about 93% occurring only once. For these receptors, no antigen is known. Sequences were derived from unstimulated CD4+ T cells sorted from spleen or lymph node cells, sampled before intestinal transplant. These receptors originate from a human donor who received an intestinal transplant.

CDR3 bases: TGCAGCGTTGTAGTCGGGAGGGATCAGCCCCAGCATTTT. Its translation: CSVVVGRDQPQHF. The chain combines TRBV29-1 with TRBJ1-5, with D uncertain. Germline V gene sequence: CDR1 SQVTM, CDR2 ANQGSEA. V shed 4 bases and J shed 5 bases, with 12 bases lying between them. The CDR3 spans 13 residues.

The chain uses TRBV6-5 and TRBJ2-7; D ambiguous. The V end was cut by 6 bases, the J end by 3 bases, with 6 bases between. CDR3 length: 11 amino acids. CDR1 is MNHEY and CDR2 is SVGAGI in the germline V gene. The CDR3 here is CASRGYYEQYF. The CDR3 region has the DNA TGTGCCAGCAGGGGTTACTACGAGCAGTACTTC.

The chain is built from TRBV9 and TRBJ2-7; 7 bases fit TRBD2. This CDR3 is 15 amino acids long. Per the germline V gene, CDR1 is SGDLS and CDR2 is YYNGEE. V shed 2 bases, J shed 0 bases, and the junction held 5 bases outside the gene matches. In nucleotides, the CDR3 is TGTGCCAGCAGCGTCGAAGCGGGGAGCTCCTACGAGCAGTACTTC. Protein product: CASSVEAGSSYEQYF.

The rearrangement links TRBV30 to TRBJ2-3, with D tentatively TRBD2 (6 bases). This CDR3 comprises 15 residues. Germline CDR1 is GTSNPN and CDR2 is SVGIG (reference sequence). Trimming shortened V by 5 bases and J by 2 bases, and 17 bases separated the two germline ends. The DNA of the CDR3 is TGTGCCTGGGGTGAAGGAGGGTCTTTCACAGATACGCAGTATTTT. This codes for CAWGEGGSFTDTQYF. The full variable domain, rest sourced from reference TRBV30 and TRBJ2-3, is SQTIHQWPATLVQPVGSPLSLECTVEGTSNPNLYWYRQAAGRGLQLLFYSVGIGQISSEVPQNLSASRPQDRQFILSSKKLLLSDSGFYLCAWGEGGSFTDTQYFGPGTRLTVL.

V usage is TRBV12-5 and J usage is TRBJ2-1, with D possibly matching TRBD2 (5 bases). The ends were cut back, 7 bases at V and 4 bases at J, with 14 bases in the middle. This CDR3 has 14 amino acids. The germline V gene has CDR1 LGHNT and CDR2 FRNRAP. CDR3 protein: CASAREGRYNEQFF. In nucleotides, the CDR3 is TGTGCTAGTGCCAGAGAGGGCCGATACAATGAGCAGTTCTTC.

This clone showed up just once. The rearrangement uses TRBV28 and TRBJ2-2; 8 positions match TRBD1. The length of the CDR3 is 14 residues. V gave up 9 bases and J gave up 5 bases; unmatched junction bases: 8. Germline assignment: CDR1 MDHEN and CDR2 SYDVKM. The CDR3 region is CARDLTGGTGELFF. DNA of the CDR3: TGTGCCAGGGATTTAACAGGGGGTACCGGGGAGCTGTTTTTT.

The chain joins TRBV20-1 to TRBJ2-1; D is ambiguous. CDR1 and CDR2 from the germline V gene are DFQATT and SNEGSKA (reference sequence). V shed 4 bases and J shed 0 bases, with 1 base lying between them. The CDR3 covers 11 residues. CDR3 in DNA: TGCAGTGCTAACTCCTACAATGAGCAGTTCTTC. It encodes CSANSYNEQFF.

This clone was seen only a few times. V is TRBV19 and J is TRBJ1-3, with D tentatively TRBD1 (5 bases). CDR3 length: 14 residues. Germline CDR1 and CDR2: LNHDA and SQIVND (reference sequence). V lost 3 bases and J 4 bases, leaving 10 bases between the germline ends. The CDR3 coding sequence is TGTGCCAGTAGTATCGGACAACCCGGAAACACCATATATTTT. Translating it yields CASSIGQPGNTIYF.

The chain combines TRBV5-1 with TRBJ2-7; D possibly corresponds to TRBD1 (5 bases). V was clipped by 5 bases and J by 3 bases, with 6 bases between them. Germline CDR1 and CDR2: SGHRS and YFSETQ. The CDR3 loop spans 11 amino acids. The CDR3: CASRDNYEQYF. The CDR3 DNA follows: TGCGCCAGCAGGGACAACTACGAGCAGTACTTC.

This clone was counted only a few times. This chain links TRBV18 with TRBJ2-7; no clear D gene. Germline CDR1 and CDR2: KGHSH and LQKENI. CDR3 size: 12 residues. V dropped 1 base and J dropped 3 bases, with 4 bases sitting between them. CDR3 sequence (DNA): TGTGCCAGCTCACCACACAGCTACGAGCAGTACTTC. Protein: CASSPHSYEQYF.

This chain connects TRBV28 to TRBJ2-1, with D perhaps TRBD1 (6 bases). The CDR3 runs to 16 residues. Germline V CDR1 and CDR2: MDHEN, SYDVKM. The V end was cut by 5 bases, the J end by 0 bases, with 14 bases between. CDR3 DNA sequence: TGTGCCAGCAGTCCTGGGGGCGGACCCTCCTACAATGAGCAGTTCTTC. Its translation: CASSPGGGPSYNEQFF.

The chain employs TRBV30 and TRBJ2-7; D remains unclear. This CDR3 region has 12 residues. The V end was cut by 3 bases, the J end by 7 bases, with 13 bases between. The germline V gene encodes CDR1 GTSNPN and CDR2 SVGIG (reference sequence). This CDR3 reads CAWRDPTTEQYF. CDR3 DNA: TGTGCCTGGAGGGACCCCACTACGGAGCAGTACTTC.

This chain connects TRBV29-1 to TRBJ2-7, with 14 positions matching TRBD2. The trim removed 4 bases at V and 2 bases at J, leaving 4 bases unmatched. CDR3 size: 15 residues. The V gene's germline CDR1 is SQVTM and CDR2 ANQGSEA. CDR3 protein: CSVGGLAGATYEQYF. The CDR3 bases are TGCAGCGTTGGGGGACTAGCGGGGGCTACCTACGAGCAGTACTTC.

The rearrangement uses TRBV28 and TRBJ2-3, with D perhaps TRBD2 (5 bases). There are 14 residues in the CDR3. Germline-derived CDR1 and CDR2 are MDHEN and SYDVKM. V lost 3 bases and J 2 bases, leaving 9 bases between the germline ends. This chain's CDR3 is CASSFGGSTDTQYF. The CDR3 nucleotides read TGTGCCAGCAGTTTTGGCGGGTCCACAGATACGCAGTATTTT.

The chain combines TRBV5-5 with TRBJ2-7; no definite D call. The germline V gene encodes CDR1 SGHKS and CDR2 YYEKEE (reference sequence). V was cut by 4 bases and J by 3 bases, with 11 bases left in between. This CDR3 contains 13 residues. The CDR3 DNA is TGTGCCAGCAGCCCGGTGGCCAGCTACGAGCAGTACTTC. Protein sequence: CASSPVASYEQYF.

As regards this clone: One junction end does not reproduce the germline sequence, and a read error may be involved. This chain connects TRBV6-1 to TRBJ2-6; D unclear. This CDR3 comprises 14 residues. Germline V gives CDR1 MNHNS, CDR2 SASEGT. For the CDR3, the DNA is TGTGCCAGCAGGGAAGGGTCTGGGGCCAACGTCCTGACTTTC. Its protein product is CASREGSGANVLTF.

V usage is TRBV14 and J usage is TRBJ2-6; D is uncertain. Trimming removed 1 base from V and 0 bases from J, with 13 bases in between. The CDR3 runs to 18 residues. Germline V gives CDR1 SGHDN, CDR2 FVKESK. CDR3 residues: CASSQGPGYHSGANVLTF. For the CDR3, the DNA is TGTGCCAGCAGCCAAGGCCCAGGATACCACTCTGGGGCCAACGTCCTGACTTTC.

The genes are TRBV18 and TRBJ2-3; D may be TRBD1 (6 bases). V lost 3 bases and J lost 5, with 15 bases in between. Germline lookup yields CDR1 KGHSH and CDR2 LQKENI. The CDR3 length is 15 residues. This CDR3 reads CASSPLEQGGDTQYF. The CDR3 nucleotides read TGTGCCAGCTCACCGTTGGAACAGGGTGGAGATACGCAGTATTTT.

The chain combines TRBV4-2 with TRBJ2-1, with 13 bases aligning to TRBD2. Trimming took 1 base from V and 0 from J; bases not matched to a gene: 0. The germline V gene has CDR1 LGHNA and CDR2 YNFKEQ. The CDR3 is 17 amino acids. DNA of the CDR3: TGTGCCAGCAGCCAAGGACTAGCGGGAGGCTCCTACAATGAGCAGTTCTTC. This encodes CASSQGLAGGSYNEQFF.

This clone was seen just once. The chain is built from TRBV5-1 and TRBJ2-5, with a possible D match to TRBD1 (6 bases). Trimming pared 2 bases from V and 0 bases from J, leaving 8 bases between. Germline CDR1 is SGHRS and CDR2 is YFSETQ. The CDR3 spans 14 residues. CDR3 amino acids: CASSLGGNQETQYF. CDR3 in DNA: TGCGCCAGCAGCTTAGGGGGTAACCAAGAGACCCAGTACTTC.

This chain uses TRBV18 with TRBJ2-2; TRBD2 agrees at 9 bases. The CDR3 length is 16 residues. Unmatched junction bases numbered 0, after V lost 0 bases and J lost 1 base. Germline V CDR1 and CDR2: KGHSH, LQKENI. Here the CDR3 DNA reads TGTGCCAGCTCACCACCTAGCGGGAGGAACACCGGGGAGCTGTTTTTT. It translates to CASSPPSGRNTGELFF.